Each of the 22 T cell receptor beta chains below was sequenced from the same sample in a study of T-cell memory formation after mild COVID-19 (dated by TCRdb to 2020 to 2023). The library was generated by 5' RACE. Sequencing relied on an Illumina NovaSeq 6000. Starting from the raw public reads, TCRdb applied fastp trimming at Q25, assembled clones with MiXCR and retained in-frame beta chains. Each CDR3 protein appears once, grouped with its most common genes and DNA. Present in this sample are about 120,000 distinct CDR3 sequences, about 17% of which were seen just once. Approximately 15% of the sample belongs to the ten largest clones. Sequenced input: PBMCs or a T cell subset sorted from them (not recorded which). The source of these receptors is an adult woman who had mild COVID-19 (a few samples of this study predate the infection). The sample titles of this study are shuffled in the database, so cell type and time point are left out; the donor was told from shared clones.

The chain is built from TRBV9 and TRBJ1-3, with D perhaps matching TRBD1 (5 bases). There are 14 residues in the CDR3. V lost 2 bases and J 4 bases, leaving 10 bases between the germline ends. The germline V gene has CDR1 SGDLS and CDR2 YYNGEE. The CDR3 region is CASSVSGQGNTIYF. The CDR3 nucleotides read TGTGCCAGCAGCGTGTCAGGGCAAGGAAACACCATATATTTT.

This clonotype has at least ten counts. The chain employs TRBV12-3 or TRBV12-4 and TRBJ2-1, with 7 positions matching TRBD2. The V segment lost 7 bases and the J segment 9 bases; nucleotides outside the gene matches: 12. This CDR3 comprises 14 residues. The CDR3 reads CASTTGGGIGEQFF. CDR3 nucleotide sequence: TGTGCCAGCACCACAGGCGGGGGTATTGGTGAGCAGTTCTTC.

This clonotype was seen a few times. This chain connects TRBV28 to TRBJ2-7; D gene uncertain. The germline V gene encodes CDR1 MDHEN and CDR2 SYDVKM. V was pared by 10 bases and J by 3 bases, with 10 bases between. The CDR3 extends over 11 amino acids. CDR3 bases: TGTGCCACCTCTCAGAACTACGAGCAGTACTTC. Its translation is CATSQNYEQYF.

This clonotype was seen at least ten times. The J gene is TRBJ2-3, the V gene TRBV5-1; the D is unclear. CDR1 and CDR2 from the germline V gene are SGHRS and YFSETQ. Trimming pared 5 bases from V and 3 bases from J, leaving 7 bases between. The CDR3 is 12 residues long. The CDR3 sequence: CASRKLTDTQYF. The DNA for the CDR3 is TGCGCCAGCAGAAAACTAACAGATACGCAGTATTTT.

The V gene is TRBV25-1, the J gene TRBJ2-7; 10 bases are shared with TRBD1. The germline V gene encodes CDR1 MGHDK and CDR2 SYGVNS. J was trimmed by 5 bases and V by 6 bases; bases with no gene match: 4. The CDR3 has 13 residues. CDR3 in DNA: TGTGCCAGCAGAGACAGGGGGCGAAACGAGCAGTACTTC. It encodes CASRDRGRNEQYF.

In this sample, this clonotype turned up a few times. The chain combines TRBV7-2 with TRBJ2-1; 8 nucleotides agree with TRBD2. The ends lost 5 bases at V and 7 bases at J; junction bases unmatched: 4. Germline lookup yields CDR1 SGHTA and CDR2 FQGNSA. The CDR3 has 13 residues. The CDR3 coding sequence is TGTGCCAGCAGCCACGGGGGGGCTAATGAGCAGTTCTTC. Its protein product is CASSHGGANEQFF. The entire variable domain, with the rest obtained from reference TRBV7-2 and TRBJ2-1, is as follows: GAGVSQSPSNKVTEKGKDVELRCDPISGHTALYWYRQSLGQGLEFLIYFQGNSAPDKSGLPSDRFSAERTGGSVSTLTIQRTQQEDSAVYLCASSHGGANEQFFGPGTRLTVL.

The chain combines TRBV12-3 or TRBV12-4 with TRBJ1-3; D is uncertain. The ends were cut back, 6 bases at V and 0 bases at J, with 9 bases in the middle. CDR3 length: 14 amino acids. As DNA, the CDR3 is TGTGCCAGCAGCCAGGATTCCTCTGGAAACACCATATATTTT. It is translated as CASSQDSSGNTIYF.

This clonotype appeared a few times. The rearrangement joins TRBV6-5 to TRBJ2-1; the match to TRBD2 covers 10 bases. Per germline, CDR1 MNHEY and CDR2 SVGAGI. V was clipped by 5 bases and J by 3 bases; unmatched bases: 4. The CDR3 is made up of 15 amino acids. CDR3 coding DNA: TGTGCCAGCAGTCGTACTAGCGGGAACTACAATGAGCAGTTCTTC. Amino acids: CASSRTSGNYNEQFF.

This clonotype was picked up a small number of times. The V and J genes are TRBV12-3 or TRBV12-4 and TRBJ1-1, with D perhaps matching TRBD1 (6 bases). Deletions cut 5 bases from V and 9 bases from J, with 22 bases between. The CDR3 has 15 amino acids. The CDR3 sequence is CASSQSTGARKKAFF. DNA for the CDR3: TGTGCCAGCAGTCAATCGACAGGCGCTCGAAAAAAAGCTTTCTTT.

This chain joins TRBV10-3 and TRBJ2-3; perhaps TRBD1 as D (6 bases). The ends were cut back, 11 bases at V and 2 bases at J, with 20 bases in the middle. CDR1 and CDR2 from the germline V gene are ENHRY and SYGVKD. There are 15 residues in the CDR3. In nucleotides, the CDR3 is TGTGCCGCACGACAGGCTGACTTGACCACAGATACGCAGTATTTT. Amino acids: CAARQADLTTDTQYF.

The chain uses TRBV25-1 and TRBJ2-7; D gene unclear. Germline V gene data show CDR1 as MGHDK and CDR2 as SYGVNS. The CDR3 length is 11 residues. The ends were cut back, 8 bases at V and 5 bases at J, with 10 bases in the middle. The CDR3 sequence is CASGWGDEQYF. CDR3 DNA: TGTGCCAGCGGATGGGGTGACGAGCAGTACTTC.

This clonotype was recorded a few times. The CDR3 coding sequence is TGTGCCAGCAGCCCGATACAGGGTTTGAGGAATGAGCAGTTCTTC. Amino acids: CASSPIQGLRNEQFF. The chain has TRBV7-3 and TRBJ2-1; the D gene is possibly TRBD1 (6 bases). Trimming shortened V by 5 bases and J by 7 bases, and 18 bases separated the two germline ends. CDR3 size: 15 residues. Looked up from germline, CDR1 is SGHTA and CDR2 is FQGTGA.

This clonotype was seen a few times. J is TRBJ1-2 and V is TRBV4-1; D remains unclear. In germline, CDR1 is MGHRA, CDR2 YSYEKL. This CDR3 is built from 12 residues. This chain's CDR3 is CASGQPNYGYTF. The CDR3 nucleotides are TGCGCGAGCGGGCAGCCAAACTATGGCTACACCTTC.

This clonotype was counted a few times. The gene calls are TRBV6-6 and TRBJ2-3, with unresolved D. V lost 2 bases to trimming and J lost 4 bases, with 10 bases between them. Germline V gene sequence: CDR1 MNHNY, CDR2 SVGAGI (reference sequence). The CDR3 covers 14 residues. CDR3 loop: CASSYGVGADTQYF. CDR3 nucleotides: TGTGCCAGCAGTTACGGGGTAGGAGCAGATACGCAGTATTTT.

The rearrangement links TRBV3-1 to TRBJ2-7; 7 bases fit TRBD1. The V segment lost 6 bases and the J segment 3 bases; nucleotides outside the gene matches: 2. The V gene's germline CDR1 is LGHDT and CDR2 YNNKEL (reference sequence). The CDR3 is 12 amino acids. CDR3 region: CASRGDSYEQYF. The CDR3, as DNA: TGTGCCAGCAGGGGGGACAGCTACGAGCAGTACTTC.

This chain uses TRBV20-1 with TRBJ1-2; TRBD1 aligns across 7 bases. With 3 bases clipped from V and 1 base from J, the junction kept 5 bases outside the gene matches. This CDR3 has 14 amino acids. Germline V gene sequence: CDR1 DFQATT, CDR2 SNEGSKA (reference sequence). In DNA form, the CDR3 reads TGCAGTGCTAGCCACGACAGGGATAACTATGGCTACACCTTC. It encodes CSASHDRDNYGYTF.

This clonotype was recorded a few times. V usage is TRBV5-6 and J usage is TRBJ2-7, with 7 bases identical to TRBD1. The ends lost 4 bases at V and 0 bases at J; junction bases unmatched: 13. This CDR3 is 17 amino acids long. In germline, CDR1 is SGHDT, CDR2 YYEEEE. The CDR3 nucleotides are TGTGCCAGCAGCCTGGGCAGGGGGACACACCTCTCCTACGAGCAGTACTTC. Protein sequence: CASSLGRGTHLSYEQYF.

The chain employs TRBV18 and TRBJ1-4; 10 bases map to TRBD1. The CDR3 has 16 residues. J was trimmed by 8 bases and V by 2 bases; bases with no gene match: 8. Per germline, CDR1 KGHSH and CDR2 LQKENI. CDR3 residues: CASSPWTGTGVEKLFF. As DNA, the CDR3 is TGTGCCAGCTCACCATGGACCGGGACAGGGGTGGAAAAACTGTTTTTT.

V and J are TRBV6-2 or TRBV6-3 and TRBJ2-1; D is unresolved. Germline V gives CDR1 MNHEY, CDR2 SVGEGT. V shed 7 bases and J shed 3 bases, with 4 bases lying between them. The CDR3 loop spans 11 amino acids. Written as DNA, the CDR3 is TGTGCCAGCACCCGCTACAATGAGCAGTTCTTC. It is translated as CASTRYNEQFF.

The chain has TRBV7-2 and TRBJ2-1; TRBD2 matches 9 bases. The CDR3 extends over 16 amino acids. Germline V gene sequence: CDR1 SGHTA, CDR2 FQGNSA. The V segment lost 3 bases and the J segment 6 bases; nucleotides outside the gene matches: 9. The CDR3 DNA reads as TGTGCCAGCAGCTTGACTAGCGGACGCGTATCCAATGAGCAGTTCTTC. Translation: CASSLTSGRVSNEQFF.

This clonotype has just a few counts. V usage is TRBV19 and J usage is TRBJ1-1; no reliable D call. Trimming cost V 4 bases and J 8 bases, with 23 bases left between them. This CDR3 region has 16 residues. In germline, CDR1 is LNHDA, CDR2 SQIVND (reference sequence). CDR3 amino acids: CASSTHVPRRSSEAFF. In DNA, the CDR3 is TGTGCCAGTAGTACCCATGTCCCTCGACGCTCCTCAGAAGCTTTCTTT.

J is TRBJ2-7 and V is TRBV12-3 or TRBV12-4, with 12 bases that match TRBD1. V lost 6 bases to trimming and J lost 6 bases; unmatched junction nucleotides: 6. The CDR3 extends over 14 amino acids. The CDR3 reads CASSDGTGGGEQYF. CDR3 coding DNA: TGTGCCAGCAGCGACGGGACAGGGGGCGGCGAGCAGTACTTC.